This T cell receptor (beta chain) derives from a study of blood T cell repertoires in COVID-19. Study-level information: Both acute and convalescent COVID-19 samples were obtained from the United States, Italy and Spain. In each case, the material was cDNA or gDNA derived from T cells, B-cell-depleted T cells, or PBMCs.

The length of the CDR3 is 13 residues. V shed 6 bases and J 13 bases; nucleotides not matched to a gene: 7. Germline lookup yields CDR1 LGHNT and CDR2 FRNRAP. As handled by the study authors: The assay estimated nucleated cells by amplifying reference gene primers. Only in-frame clones appear in the TCRdb table, and some are missing; sequencing was by immunoSEQ multiplex PCR. The V and J calls and clone size are taken from that table; D and trimming were inferred from the DNA. The repertoire consists of 150,000 or so clones, with around 84% occurring once and the leading ten covering about 7.8%. The receptor was isolated from a woman in her forties or fifties in a cohort sampled during active or convalescent COVID-19. The J gene is TRBJ2-1, the V gene TRBV12-5, with TRBD2 identical over 12 bases. Material: peripheral blood. CDR3 protein: CASGSSGGAFQFF. CDR3 DNA sequence: TGTGCTAGTGGATCTAGCGGGGGGGCCTTTCAGTTCTTC.